Included here is one TCR beta chain sequence, with context. This entry comes from a study of shared clonotypes between healthy human individuals. Naive CD8 cells, CD45RO-negative and positively selected for CCR7, excluded terminally differentiated effector memory CD45RA+ cells. Profiled with immunoSEQ multiplex PCR; TCRdb holds only in-frame clones, not every one. The sample consists of 700,000 to 950,000 clones, about 96% of them appearing once. The CDR3 sequence is 14 residues long. Trimming cost V 2 bases and J 5 bases, with 9 bases left between them. Per the germline V gene, CDR1 is SGHVS and CDR2 is FNYEAQ.

This TCR was sampled from a man in his thirties or forties in good health. This sequence joins TRBV7-6 and TRBJ2-2, with D hard to call. Sequenced sample: naive CD8+ T cells sorted from blood. The CDR3 loop is CASSLIGETGELFF. The CDR3 DNA sequence: TGTGCCAGCAGCTTAATTGGCGAAACCGGGGAGCTGTTTTTT.